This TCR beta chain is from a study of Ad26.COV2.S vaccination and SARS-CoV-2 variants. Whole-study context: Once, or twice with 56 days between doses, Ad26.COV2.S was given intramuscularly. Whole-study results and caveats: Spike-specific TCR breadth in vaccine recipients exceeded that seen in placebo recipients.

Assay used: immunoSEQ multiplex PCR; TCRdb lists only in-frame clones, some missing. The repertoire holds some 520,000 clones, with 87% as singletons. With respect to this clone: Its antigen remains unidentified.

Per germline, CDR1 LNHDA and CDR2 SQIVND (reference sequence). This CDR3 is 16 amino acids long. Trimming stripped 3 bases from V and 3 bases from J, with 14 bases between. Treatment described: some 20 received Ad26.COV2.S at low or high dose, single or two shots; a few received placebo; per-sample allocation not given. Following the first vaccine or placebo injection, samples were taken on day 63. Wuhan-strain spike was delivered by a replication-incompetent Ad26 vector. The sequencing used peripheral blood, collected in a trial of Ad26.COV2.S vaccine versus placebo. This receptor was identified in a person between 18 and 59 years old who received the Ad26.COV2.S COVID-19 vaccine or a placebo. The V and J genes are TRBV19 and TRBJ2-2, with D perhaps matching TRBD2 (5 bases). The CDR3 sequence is CASSIRPGTDTGELFF. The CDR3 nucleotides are TGTGCCAGTAGTATTCGGCCGGGAACGGACACCGGGGAGCTGTTTTTT.